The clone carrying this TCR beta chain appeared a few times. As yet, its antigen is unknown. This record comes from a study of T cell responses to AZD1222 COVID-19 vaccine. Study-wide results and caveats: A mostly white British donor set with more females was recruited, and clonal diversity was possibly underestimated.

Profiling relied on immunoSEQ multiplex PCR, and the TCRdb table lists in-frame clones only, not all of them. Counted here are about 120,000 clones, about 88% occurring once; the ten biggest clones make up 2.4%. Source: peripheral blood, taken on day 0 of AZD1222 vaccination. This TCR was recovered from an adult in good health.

CDR3 sequence reads: CASTLSIGGQDRYGYTF. Here the CDR3 DNA reads TGTGCCAGCACCCTTAGTATTGGGGGGCAGGATCGGTATGGCTACACCTTC. The chain couples TRBV11-2 to TRBJ1-2; D may be TRBD1 (6 bases). Trimming pared 7 bases from V and 5 bases from J, leaving 26 bases between. This CDR3 is built from 17 residues. Germline lookup yields CDR1 SGHAT and CDR2 FQNNGV.